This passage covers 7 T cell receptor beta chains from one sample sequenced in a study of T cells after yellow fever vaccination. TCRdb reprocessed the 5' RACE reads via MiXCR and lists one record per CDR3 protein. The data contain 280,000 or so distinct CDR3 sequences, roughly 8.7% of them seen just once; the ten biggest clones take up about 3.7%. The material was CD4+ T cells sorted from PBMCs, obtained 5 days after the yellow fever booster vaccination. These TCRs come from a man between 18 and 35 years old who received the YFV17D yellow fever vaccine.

The CDR3 is CSVGGTGGVWNTEAFF. In DNA, the CDR3 is TGCAGCGTTGGAGGGACAGGGGGCGTTTGGAACACTGAAGCTTTCTTT. This chain connects TRBV29-1 to TRBJ1-1, with 12 bases that match TRBD1. From germline, CDR1 is SQVTM and CDR2 ANQGSEA. Trimming at V came to 4 bases and at J to 1 base, leaving 7 bases not matched to a gene. The CDR3 is 16 residues long.

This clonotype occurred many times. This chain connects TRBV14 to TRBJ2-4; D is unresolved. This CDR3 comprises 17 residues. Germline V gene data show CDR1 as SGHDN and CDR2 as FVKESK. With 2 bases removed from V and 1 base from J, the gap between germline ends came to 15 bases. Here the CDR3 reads CASSQRQRDRAKNIQYF. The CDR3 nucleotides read TGTGCCAGCAGCCAACGACAACGAGATCGGGCCAAAAACATTCAGTACTTC. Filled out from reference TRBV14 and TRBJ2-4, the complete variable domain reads EAGVTQFPSHSVIEKGQTVTLRCDPISGHDNLYWYRRVMGKEIKFLLHFVKESKQDESGMPNNRFLAERTGGTYSTLKVQPAELEDSGVYFCASSQRQRDRAKNIQYFGAGTRLSVL.

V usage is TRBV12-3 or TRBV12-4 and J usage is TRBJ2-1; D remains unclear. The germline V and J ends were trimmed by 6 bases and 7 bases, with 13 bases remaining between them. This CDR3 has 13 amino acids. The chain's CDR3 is CASRSPGFNEQFF. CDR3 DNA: TGTGCCAGCAGGTCCCCCGGTTTTAATGAGCAGTTCTTC.

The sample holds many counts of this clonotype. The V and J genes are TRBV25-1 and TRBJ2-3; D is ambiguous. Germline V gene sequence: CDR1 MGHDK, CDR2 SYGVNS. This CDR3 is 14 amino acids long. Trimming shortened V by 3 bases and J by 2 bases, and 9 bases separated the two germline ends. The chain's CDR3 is CASSDATVTDTQYF. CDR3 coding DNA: TGTGCCAGCAGTGACGCCACAGTCACAGATACGCAGTATTTT.

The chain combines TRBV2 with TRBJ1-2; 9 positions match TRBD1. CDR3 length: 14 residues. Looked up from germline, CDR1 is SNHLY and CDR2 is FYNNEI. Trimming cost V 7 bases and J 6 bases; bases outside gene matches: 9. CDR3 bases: TGTGCCAGCACGATACCGGGACAGGGTCATGGCTACACCTTC. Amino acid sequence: CASTIPGQGHGYTF. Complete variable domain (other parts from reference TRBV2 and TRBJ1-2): EPEVTQTPSHQVTQMGQEVILRCVPISNHLYFYWYRQILGQKVEFLVSFYNNEISEKSEIFDDQFSVERPDGSNFTLKIRSTKLEDSAMYFCASTIPGQGHGYTFGSGTRLTVV.

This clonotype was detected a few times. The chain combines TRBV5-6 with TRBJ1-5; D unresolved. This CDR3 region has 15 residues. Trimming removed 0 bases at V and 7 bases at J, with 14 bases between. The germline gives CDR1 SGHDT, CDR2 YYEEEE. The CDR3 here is CASSLGQLGRQPQHF. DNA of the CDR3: TGTGCCAGCAGCTTGGGCCAGTTAGGGCGACAGCCCCAGCATTTT.

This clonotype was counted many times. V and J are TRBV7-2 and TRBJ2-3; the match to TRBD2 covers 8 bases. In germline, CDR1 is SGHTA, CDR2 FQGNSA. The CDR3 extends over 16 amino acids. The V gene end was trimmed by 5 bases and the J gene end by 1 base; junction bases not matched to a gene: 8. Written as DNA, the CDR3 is TGTGCCAGCAGCGTTCAGCGGGGGTCTGGCACAGATACGCAGTATTTT. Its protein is CASSVQRGSGTDTQYF.